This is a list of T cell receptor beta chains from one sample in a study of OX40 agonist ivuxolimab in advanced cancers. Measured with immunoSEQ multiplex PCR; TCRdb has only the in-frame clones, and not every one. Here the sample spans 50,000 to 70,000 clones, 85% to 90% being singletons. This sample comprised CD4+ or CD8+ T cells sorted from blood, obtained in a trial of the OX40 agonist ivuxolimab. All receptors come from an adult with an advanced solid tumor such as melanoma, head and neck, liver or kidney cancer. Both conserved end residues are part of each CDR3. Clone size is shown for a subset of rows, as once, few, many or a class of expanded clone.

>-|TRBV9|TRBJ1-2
CASSIGEGLGYTF
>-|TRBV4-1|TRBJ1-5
CASSQEDPGQWRQPQHF
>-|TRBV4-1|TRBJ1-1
CASSQLGQGTAFF
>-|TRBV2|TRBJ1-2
CASSADPARYGYTF
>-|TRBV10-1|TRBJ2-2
CASSEERGRSVVIPGELFF
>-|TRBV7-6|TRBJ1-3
CASSFQGSGNTIYF
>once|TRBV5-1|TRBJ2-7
CASSMIAGGLYEQYF
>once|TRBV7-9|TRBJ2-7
CASSSGTGIFHEQYF
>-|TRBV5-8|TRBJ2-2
CASSRLRNTGELFF
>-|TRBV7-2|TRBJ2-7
CASSLAGGAYEQYF
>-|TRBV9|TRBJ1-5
CASSPSGGAGQPQHF
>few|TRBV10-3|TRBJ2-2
CATTGTSNTGELFF
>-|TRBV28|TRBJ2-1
CASSLLAPYNEQFF
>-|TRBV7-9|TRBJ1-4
CASKGLNEKLFF
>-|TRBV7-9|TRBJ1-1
CASRQSGTGGTEAFF
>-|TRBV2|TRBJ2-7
CASIGASGSYEQYF
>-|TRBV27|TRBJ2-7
CASSSRSGTSGFLEQYF
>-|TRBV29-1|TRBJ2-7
CSVGPGGVEQYF
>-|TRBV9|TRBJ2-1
CASSAMGQEQFF
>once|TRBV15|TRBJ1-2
CATSRDLGGRTNYGYTF
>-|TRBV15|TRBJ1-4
CATSGPGQGANEKLFF
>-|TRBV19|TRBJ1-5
CASSSPQTGLYSNQPQHF
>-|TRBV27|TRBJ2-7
CASSLMGGEQYF
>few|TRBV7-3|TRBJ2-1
CASSLFGQYNEQFF
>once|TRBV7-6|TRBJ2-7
CASSLAHDEQYF
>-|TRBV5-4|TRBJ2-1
CAISGGTLVEQFF
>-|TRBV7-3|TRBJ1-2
CASSWGPGQEDTF
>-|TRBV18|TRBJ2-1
CASSPPPSMHEQFF
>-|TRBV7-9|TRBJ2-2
CASSPWGSGRVATGELFF
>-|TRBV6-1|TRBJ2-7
CASRPPGRGYEQYF
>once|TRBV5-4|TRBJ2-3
CASSLEFPPSAGLTDTQYF
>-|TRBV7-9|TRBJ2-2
CASSPPIPGELFF
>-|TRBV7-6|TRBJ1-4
CASSALTNEKLFF
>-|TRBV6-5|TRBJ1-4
CASSLETEKLFF
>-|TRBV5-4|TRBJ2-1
CASSLGTGGLDEQFF
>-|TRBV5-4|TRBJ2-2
CASSPGTGYTGELFF
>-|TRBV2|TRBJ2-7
CASIGVRDAPYEQYF
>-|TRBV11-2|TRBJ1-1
CASSLDADQNTEAFF
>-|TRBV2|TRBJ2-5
CASSERTSWQETQYF
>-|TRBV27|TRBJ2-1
CASSPGTGDNEQFF